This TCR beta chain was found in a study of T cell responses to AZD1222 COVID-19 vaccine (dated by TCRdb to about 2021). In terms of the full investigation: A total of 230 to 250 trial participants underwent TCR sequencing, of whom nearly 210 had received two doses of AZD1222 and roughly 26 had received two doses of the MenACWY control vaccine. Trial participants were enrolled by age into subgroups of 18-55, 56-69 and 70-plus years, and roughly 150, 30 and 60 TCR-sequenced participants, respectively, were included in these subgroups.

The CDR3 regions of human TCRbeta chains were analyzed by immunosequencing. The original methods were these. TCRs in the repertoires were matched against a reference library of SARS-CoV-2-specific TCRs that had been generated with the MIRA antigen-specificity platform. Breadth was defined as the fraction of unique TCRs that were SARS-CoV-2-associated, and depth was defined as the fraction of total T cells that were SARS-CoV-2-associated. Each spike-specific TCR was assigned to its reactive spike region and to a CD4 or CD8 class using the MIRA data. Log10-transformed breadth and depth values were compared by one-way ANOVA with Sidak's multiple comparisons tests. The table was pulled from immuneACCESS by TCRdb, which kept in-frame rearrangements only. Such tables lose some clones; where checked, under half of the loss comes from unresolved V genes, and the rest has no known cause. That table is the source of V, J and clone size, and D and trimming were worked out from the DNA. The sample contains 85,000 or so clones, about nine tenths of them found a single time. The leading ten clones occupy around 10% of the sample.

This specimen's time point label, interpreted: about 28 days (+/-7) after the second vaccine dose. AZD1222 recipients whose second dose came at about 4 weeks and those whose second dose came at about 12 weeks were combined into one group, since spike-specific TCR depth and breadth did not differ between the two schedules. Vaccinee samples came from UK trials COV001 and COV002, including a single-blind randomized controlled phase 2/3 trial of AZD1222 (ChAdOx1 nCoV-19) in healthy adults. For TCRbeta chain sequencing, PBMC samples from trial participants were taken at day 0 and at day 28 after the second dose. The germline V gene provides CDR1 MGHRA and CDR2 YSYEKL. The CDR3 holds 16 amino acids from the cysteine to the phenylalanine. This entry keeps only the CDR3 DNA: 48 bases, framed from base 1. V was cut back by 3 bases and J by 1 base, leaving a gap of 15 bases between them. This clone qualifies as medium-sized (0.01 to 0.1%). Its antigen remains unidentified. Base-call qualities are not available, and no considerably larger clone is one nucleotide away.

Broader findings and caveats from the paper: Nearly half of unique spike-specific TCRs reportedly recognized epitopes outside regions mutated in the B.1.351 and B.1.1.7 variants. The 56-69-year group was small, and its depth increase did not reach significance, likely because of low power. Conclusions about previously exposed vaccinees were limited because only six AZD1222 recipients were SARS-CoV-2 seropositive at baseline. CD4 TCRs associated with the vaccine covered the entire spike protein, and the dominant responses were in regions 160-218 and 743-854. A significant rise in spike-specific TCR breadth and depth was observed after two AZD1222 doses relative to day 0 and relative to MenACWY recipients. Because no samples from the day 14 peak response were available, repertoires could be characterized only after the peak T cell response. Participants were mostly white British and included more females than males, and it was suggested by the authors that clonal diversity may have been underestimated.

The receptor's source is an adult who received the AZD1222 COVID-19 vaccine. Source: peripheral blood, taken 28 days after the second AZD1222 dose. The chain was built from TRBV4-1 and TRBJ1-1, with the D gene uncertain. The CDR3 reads CASSHLRTHRNTEAFF. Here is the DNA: TGCGCCAGCAGCCACCTCCGGACCCATCGGAACACTGAAGCTTTCTTT.